Listed below are T cell receptor beta chains from one sample, sequenced in a study of blood T cell repertoires in COVID-19. Data came from immunoSEQ multiplex PCR; TCRdb stores just in-frame clones and leaves some out. The sample yields under 300,000 clones, approximately 85% seen once. Sample: peripheral blood. All receptors derive from a woman in her 70s with acute or convalescent COVID-19. The CDR3 runs from the conserved cysteine through the conserved F or W. The order of the fields is V gene, J gene, CDR3 length, clone size, D gene, CDR3 protein, CDR3 DNA. The D gene is left open where the match is weak. Clone size is shown for a subset of rows, as once, few, many or a class of expanded clone.

V gene: TRBV23-1
J gene: TRBJ2-2
CDR3 length: 16
clone size: once
D gene: -
CDR3 protein: CASSQSRGPKPGELFF
CDR3 DNA: TGCGCCAGCAGTCAATCTAGAGGTCCCAAGCCCGGGGAGCTGTTTTTT

V gene: TRBV29-1
J gene: TRBJ2-7
CDR3 length: 12
clone size: -
D gene: TRBD1
CDR3 protein: CSVEGTGHEQYF
CDR3 DNA: TGCAGCGTTGAAGGGACAGGGCACGAGCAGTACTTC

V gene: TRBV3-1/TRBV3-2
J gene: TRBJ1-3
CDR3 length: 16
clone size: once
D gene: TRBD1
CDR3 protein: CASSLTSGTAGNTIYF
CDR3 DNA: TGTGCCAGCAGCCTAACTTCCGGGACAGCCGGAAACACCATATATTTT

V gene: TRBV25-1
J gene: TRBJ1-2
CDR3 length: 13
clone size: once
D gene: TRBD1
CDR3 protein: CASSEQGDVGYTF
CDR3 DNA: TGTGCCAGCAGCGAACAGGGGGATGTTGGCTACACCTTC

V gene: TRBV6-5
J gene: TRBJ1-2
CDR3 length: 15
clone size: -
D gene: TRBD1
CDR3 protein: CASSYSDRGGYGYTF
CDR3 DNA: TGTGCCAGCAGTTACTCCGACAGGGGAGGGTATGGCTACACCTTC

V gene: TRBV12-3/TRBV12-4
J gene: TRBJ1-1
CDR3 length: 11
clone size: -
D gene: TRBD1
CDR3 protein: CASSQTGKAFF
CDR3 DNA: TGTGCCAGCAGTCAGACAGGGAAAGCTTTCTTT

V gene: TRBV4-2
J gene: TRBJ2-1
CDR3 length: 16
clone size: -
D gene: TRBD1
CDR3 protein: CASSQASGGRDNEQFF
CDR3 DNA: TGTGCCAGCAGCCAAGCCTCAGGGGGACGGGACAATGAGCAGTTCTTC

V gene: TRBV10-2
J gene: TRBJ1-3
CDR3 length: 13
clone size: -
D gene: -
CDR3 protein: CASFLLSGNTIYF
CDR3 DNA: TGCGCCAGCTTTTTACTCTCTGGAAACACCATATATTTT

V gene: TRBV6-4
J gene: TRBJ1-2
CDR3 length: 16
clone size: -
D gene: -
CDR3 protein: CASSDSVGGVDYGYTF
CDR3 DNA: TGTGCCAGCAGTGACTCCGTCGGAGGGGTCGACTATGGCTACACCTTC

V gene: TRBV18
J gene: TRBJ2-1
CDR3 length: 16
clone size: -
D gene: -
CDR3 protein: CASSPLNQGRGNEQFF
CDR3 DNA: TGTGCCAGCTCACCACTCAATCAGGGGCGCGGGAATGAGCAGTTCTTC

V gene: TRBV11-2
J gene: TRBJ2-7
CDR3 length: 15
clone size: -
D gene: -
CDR3 protein: CASSLAGGLSYEQYF
CDR3 DNA: TGTGCCAGCAGCTTAGCGGGGGGCCTCTCCTACGAGCAGTACTTC

V gene: TRBV18
J gene: TRBJ2-5
CDR3 length: 16
clone size: -
D gene: -
CDR3 protein: CASSLEYGGSRETQYF
CDR3 DNA: TGTGCCAGCTCACTAGAGTACGGGGGTTCACGAGAGACCCAGTACTTC

V gene: TRBV4-1
J gene: TRBJ1-2
CDR3 length: 14
clone size: -
D gene: -
CDR3 protein: CASSQDRGSYGYTF
CDR3 DNA: TGCGCCAGCAGCCAAGACAGGGGAAGCTATGGCTACACCTTC

V gene: TRBV9
J gene: TRBJ2-3
CDR3 length: 15
clone size: -
D gene: -
CDR3 protein: CASSARLGGWDTQYF
CDR3 DNA: TGTGCCAGCAGCGCTCGACTAGGAGGGTGGGATACGCAGTATTTT

V gene: TRBV27
J gene: TRBJ2-1
CDR3 length: 14
clone size: -
D gene: TRBD2
CDR3 protein: CASSWASGANEQFF
CDR3 DNA: TGTGCCAGCAGTTGGGCTAGCGGGGCCAATGAGCAGTTCTTC

V gene: TRBV18
J gene: TRBJ1-1
CDR3 length: 11
clone size: -
D gene: -
CDR3 protein: CASSGRLEAFF
CDR3 DNA: TGTGCCAGCTCGGGGAGGCTTGAAGCTTTCTTT

V gene: TRBV29-1
J gene: TRBJ2-3
CDR3 length: 13
clone size: -
D gene: TRBD2
CDR3 protein: CSVESGGTDTQYF
CDR3 DNA: TGCAGCGTTGAGAGCGGGGGCACAGATACGCAGTATTTT

V gene: TRBV5-1
J gene: TRBJ1-1
CDR3 length: 16
clone size: -
D gene: TRBD1
CDR3 protein: CASSGTGGVTGTEAFF
CDR3 DNA: TGCGCCAGCAGCGGGACAGGGGGCGTAACGGGCACTGAAGCTTTCTTT

V gene: TRBV2
J gene: TRBJ1-1
CDR3 length: 13
clone size: -
D gene: TRBD1
CDR3 protein: CASRRTGGTEAFF
CDR3 DNA: TGTGCCAGCAGAAGGACAGGGGGTACTGAAGCTTTCTTT